This T cell receptor beta chain was observed in a study of T-cell reconstitution after alpha-beta-depleted transplantation in children. The germline V and J ends were trimmed by 4 bases and 1 base, with 11 bases remaining between them. CDR1 and CDR2 (germline): SGHRS, YFSETQ. The CDR3 length is 14 residues. Preparation of the TCRbeta library involved a method that used unique molecular identifiers. TCRdb itself ran the PCR reads through MiXCR, one entry per CDR3 protein. This repertoire shows a few hundred thousand distinct CDR3 sequences, roughly a quarter found once; its top ten account for approximately 33%. Study findings and constraints: A year post-transplant, T-cell counts and diversity derived mostly from newly produced T cells.

As for this clonotype: The antigen is undetermined.

The source material was PBMCs, sampled before TCRalphabeta/CD19-depleted stem cell transplant. The receptor was derived from a boy under two years old with Wiskott-Aldrich syndrome, due to receive a stem cell transplant. The chain has TRBV5-1 and TRBJ2-5; D is perhaps TRBD1 or TRBD2 (5 bases each). CDR3 bases: TGCGCCAGCAGCCCGGGACGCCGCCAAGAGACCCAGTACTTC. Its translation: CASSPGRRQETQYF.